This T cell receptor beta chain was recorded in a study of T cells in Graves' hyperthyroidism and ophthalmopathy (dated by TCRdb to about 2019). In the study overall: Peripheral blood samples were taken at initial diagnosis, before any treatment was given. TCR V-J signatures able to tell the groups apart were searched for in a discovery cohort of around 95 patients, of whom 40 to 45 had Graves' ophthalmopathy and about 55 had stable Graves' hyperthyroidism. The 100 discovery patients were randomly split 7:3 into training and test sets. In more than five Graves' hyperthyroidism patients, the study also compared T-cell repertoires from thyroid tissue with T-cell repertoires from blood. After sampling, hyperthyroidism patients received methimazole starting at 30 mg daily, and ophthalmopathy patients received high-dose intravenous methylprednisolone. The paper describes TCR Vbeta CDR3 sequencing of roughly 130 peripheral blood samples, made up of 43 ophthalmopathy patients, more than 70 hyperthyroidism patients and 17 progressor patients. Prospective prediction of ophthalmopathy was tested in an independent validation cohort of 18 to 20 hyperthyroidism patients and some 17 patients who later progressed to ophthalmopathy.

This clonotype has a count of ten or more. Its antigen remains undetermined. No much larger clone exists at a distance of one base, and base qualities are not known. Stable Graves' hyperthyroidism was defined as the absence of progression to ophthalmopathy over 18 months of follow-up. Hyperthyroidism patients were newly diagnosed, had a disease duration of under 2 months, and were aged 18 to 65 years. Exclusion was applied to patients with uncontrolled infections, other autoimmune diseases, pregnancy or lactation. Diagnoses relied on clinical symptoms, serum thyroxine and TRAb, thyroid ultrasound and orbital computed tomography. PBMCs were separated from roughly 10 ml of fresh peripheral blood using Ficoll-Paque density gradient centrifugation. Total RNA was extracted with Trizol reagent, and quality was checked on an Agilent 2100 Bioanalyzer. TCR beta CDR3 regions were amplified from RNA transcripts. The TCR CDR3 was subjected to a first round of RT-PCR using the HTBI primer set and the Qiagen OneStep RT-PCR kit. A second multiplex PCR round built the libraries, followed by size selection and purification. The libraries were sequenced on an Illumina HiSeq2000 using paired-end 100 bp reads. In the paper's pipeline: SOAPnuke was used to process the raw data, removing reads that contained adapters or uncalled bases, had a mean Phred below 15, or lacked an exact match to the constant primer or identifier. High-quality paired reads were merged with COPE v1.2.5, and unique nucleotide sequences were defined as clonotypes. MiTCR v1.1 was used to align the clonotypes against IMGT TRBV, TRBD and TRBJ reference segments. The analysis was restricted to V-J combinations with a frequency above 0.0001, which together covered 99.2% of the repertoires. The TCS score was defined as F50 (clonal expansion) divided by E x V (chaos), with BLOSUM62-based TCRdist calculated between CDR3 peptides within each V-J. Welch's t-statistics and random forest reduced 500 to 650 V-J features to 13, which were used in a naive Bayes classifier (R e1071). TCRdb redid the processing of the public reads, applying fastp at Q25 and MiXCR, and retained in-frame beta chains. Merged by CDR3 protein, the rows form single entries marked with the most common genes and DNA. TCRdb, rather than the study authors, made the V and J calls. The sample table contains 90,000 to 120,000 distinct CDR3 sequences; only one count was recorded for 15% to 20% of them. The leading ten clones occupy less than 50% of the sample.

Reading from cysteine to phenylalanine, the CDR3 counts 17 amino acids. Only the CDR3 part of the read is kept: 51 bases, read in frame from the first base. V is clipped by 1 base and J by 6 bases, and the sequence between their germline boundaries is 19 bases long. CDR1 and CDR2, looked up from the germline V gene (reference sequence), are LNHDA and SQIVND. Study-wide findings and limitations: A 13 V-J signature model separated ophthalmopathy from stable hyperthyroidism, with approximately 87% sensitivity and 81.08% specificity in cross-validation and 80%/75% in testing. Most expanded thyroid clonotypes (frequency above 0.001) were also detected in blood, a finding suggesting that blood repertoires may reflect thyroid immune responses. No statistical method was used to set the sample size in advance, and investigators knew the group allocation. In validation, progression to ophthalmopathy was predicted by the model with 70.59% sensitivity and 72% to 80% specificity, a median of about 6.8 months before onset.

The specimen was blood. The V and J genes are TRBV19 and TRBJ2-4; the D call is possibly TRBD1 or TRBD2, each sharing 6 bases. This clonotype was obtained from a woman aged 45-59 years with Graves' hyperthyroidism. CDR3 protein: CASSIGRGELLRNIQYF. The nucleotide sequence reads TGTGCCAGTAGTATAGGTAGGGGGGAACTGTTGCGAAACATTCAGTACTTC.